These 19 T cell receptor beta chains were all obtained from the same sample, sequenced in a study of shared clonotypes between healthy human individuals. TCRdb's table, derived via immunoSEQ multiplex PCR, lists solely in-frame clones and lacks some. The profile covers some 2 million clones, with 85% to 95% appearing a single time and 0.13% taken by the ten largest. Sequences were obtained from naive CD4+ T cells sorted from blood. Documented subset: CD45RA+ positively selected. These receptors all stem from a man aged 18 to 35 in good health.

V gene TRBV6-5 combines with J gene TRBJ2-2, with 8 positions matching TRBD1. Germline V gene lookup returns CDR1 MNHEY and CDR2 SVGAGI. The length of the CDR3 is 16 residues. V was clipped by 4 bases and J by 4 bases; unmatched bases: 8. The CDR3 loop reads CASSSNRGIGTGELFF. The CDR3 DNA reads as TGTGCCAGCAGTTCAAACAGGGGGATCGGCACCGGGGAGCTGTTTTTT.

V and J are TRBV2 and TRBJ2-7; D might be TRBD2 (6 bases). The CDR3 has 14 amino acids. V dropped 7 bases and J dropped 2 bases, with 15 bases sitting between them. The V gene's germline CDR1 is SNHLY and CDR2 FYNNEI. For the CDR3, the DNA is TGTGCCAGCACCATCGGGAGACGGACCTACGAGCAGTACTTC. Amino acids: CASTIGRRTYEQYF. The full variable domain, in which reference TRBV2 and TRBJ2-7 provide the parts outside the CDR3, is EPEVTQTPSHQVTQMGQEVILRCVPISNHLYFYWYRQILGQKVEFLVSFYNNEISEKSEIFDDQFSVERPDGSNFTLKIRSTKLEDSAMYFCASTIGRRTYEQYFGPGTRLTVT.

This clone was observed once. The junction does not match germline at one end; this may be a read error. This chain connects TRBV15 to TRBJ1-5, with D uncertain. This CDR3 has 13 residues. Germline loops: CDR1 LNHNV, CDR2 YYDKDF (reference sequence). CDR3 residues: CATSRGGSPPPHF. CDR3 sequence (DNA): TGTGCCACCAGCAGAGGGGGTTCACCACCCCCGCATTTT.

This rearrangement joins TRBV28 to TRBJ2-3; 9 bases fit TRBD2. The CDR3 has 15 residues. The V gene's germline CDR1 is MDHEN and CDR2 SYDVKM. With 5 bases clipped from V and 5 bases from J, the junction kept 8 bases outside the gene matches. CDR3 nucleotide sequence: TGTGCCAGCAGTCTCTTGGGACTAGCAGAAGATACGCAGTATTTT. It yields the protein CASSLLGLAEDTQYF.

The chain's CDR3 is CAISKDKRETQYF. The CDR3 DNA reads as TGTGCCATCAGTAAGGACAAGAGGGAGACCCAGTACTTC. This chain uses TRBV10-3 with TRBJ2-5; maybe TRBD1 (5 bases). V was trimmed by 5 bases and J by 5 bases, leaving 12 bases between them. CDR1 and CDR2 from the germline V gene are ENHRY and SYGVKD. The CDR3 sequence is 13 residues long.

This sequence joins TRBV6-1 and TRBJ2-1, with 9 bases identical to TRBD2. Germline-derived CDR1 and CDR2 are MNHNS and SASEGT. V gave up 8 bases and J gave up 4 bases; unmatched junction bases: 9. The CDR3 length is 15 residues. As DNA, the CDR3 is TGTGCCAGCCAAATAGCGGGAGTAGTGTACAATGAGCAGTTCTTC. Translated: CASQIAGVVYNEQFF.

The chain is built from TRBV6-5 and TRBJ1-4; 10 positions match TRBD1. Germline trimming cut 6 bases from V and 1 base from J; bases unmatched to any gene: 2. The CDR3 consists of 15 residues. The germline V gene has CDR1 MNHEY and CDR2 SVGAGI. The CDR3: CASSWTGGTNEKLFF. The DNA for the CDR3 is TGTGCCAGCAGCTGGACAGGGGGAACTAATGAAAAACTGTTTTTT.

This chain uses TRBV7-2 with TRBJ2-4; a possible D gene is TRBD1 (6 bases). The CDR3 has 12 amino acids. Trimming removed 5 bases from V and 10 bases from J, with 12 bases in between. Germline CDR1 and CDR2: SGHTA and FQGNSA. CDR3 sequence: CASSRDQGIQYF. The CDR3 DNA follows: TGTGCCAGCAGCCGGGACCAGGGGATTCAGTACTTC.

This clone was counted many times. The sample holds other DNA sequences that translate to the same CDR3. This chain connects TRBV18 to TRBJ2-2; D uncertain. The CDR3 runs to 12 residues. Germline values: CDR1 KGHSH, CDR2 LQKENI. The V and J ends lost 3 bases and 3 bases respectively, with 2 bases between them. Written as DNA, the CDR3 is TGTGCCAGCTCACCCGACACCGGGGAGCTGTTTTTT. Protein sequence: CASSPDTGELFF.

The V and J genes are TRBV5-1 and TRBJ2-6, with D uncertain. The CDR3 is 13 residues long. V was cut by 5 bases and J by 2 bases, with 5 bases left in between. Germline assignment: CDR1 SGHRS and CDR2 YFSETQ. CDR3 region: CASRLTGANVLTF. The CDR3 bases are TGCGCCAGCAGGTTGACTGGGGCCAACGTCCTGACTTTC.

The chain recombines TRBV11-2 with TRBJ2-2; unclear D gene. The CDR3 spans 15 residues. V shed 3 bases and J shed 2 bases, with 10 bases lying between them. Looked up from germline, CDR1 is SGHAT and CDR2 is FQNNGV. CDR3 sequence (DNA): TGTGCCAGCAGCTTTTTACTCCCCAACACCGGGGAGCTGTTTTTT. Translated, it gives CASSFLLPNTGELFF.

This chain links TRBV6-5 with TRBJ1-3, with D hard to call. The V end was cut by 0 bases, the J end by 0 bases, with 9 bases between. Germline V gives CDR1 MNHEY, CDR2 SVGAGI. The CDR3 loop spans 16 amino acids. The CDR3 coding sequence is TGTGCCAGCAGTTACTCATCGGGTTACTCTGGAAACACCATATATTTT. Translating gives CASSYSSGYSGNTIYF.

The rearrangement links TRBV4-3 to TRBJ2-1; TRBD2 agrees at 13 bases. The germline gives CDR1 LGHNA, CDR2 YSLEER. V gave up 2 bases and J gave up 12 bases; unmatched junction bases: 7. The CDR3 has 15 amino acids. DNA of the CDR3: TGCGCCAGCAGCCAACAGGGGACTAGCGGGATTAGGCAGTTCTTC. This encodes CASSQQGTSGIRQFF.

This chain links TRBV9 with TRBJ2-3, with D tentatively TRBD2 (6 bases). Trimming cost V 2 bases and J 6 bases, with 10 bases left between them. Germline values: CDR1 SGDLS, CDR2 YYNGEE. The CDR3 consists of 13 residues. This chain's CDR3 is CASSVLRGDTQYF. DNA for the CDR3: TGTGCCAGCAGCGTCTTACGGGGGGATACGCAGTATTTT.

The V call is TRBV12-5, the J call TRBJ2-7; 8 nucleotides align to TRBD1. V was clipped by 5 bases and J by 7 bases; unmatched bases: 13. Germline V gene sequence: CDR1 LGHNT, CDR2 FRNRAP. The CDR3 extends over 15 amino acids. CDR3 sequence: CASGPKTGALKEQYF. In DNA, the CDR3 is TGTGCTAGTGGTCCAAAGACAGGGGCCCTGAAGGAGCAGTACTTC.

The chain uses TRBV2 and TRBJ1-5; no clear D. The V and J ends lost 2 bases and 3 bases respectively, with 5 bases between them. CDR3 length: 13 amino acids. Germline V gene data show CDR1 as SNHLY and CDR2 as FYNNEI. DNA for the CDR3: TGTGCCAGCAGTGAAAGCCCCAATCAGCCCCAGCATTTT. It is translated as CASSESPNQPQHF.

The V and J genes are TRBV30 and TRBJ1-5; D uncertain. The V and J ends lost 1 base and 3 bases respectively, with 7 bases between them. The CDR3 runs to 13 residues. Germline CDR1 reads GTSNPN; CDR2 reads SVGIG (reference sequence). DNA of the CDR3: TGTGCCTGGAGTGCTGGGTACAATCAGCCCCAGCATTTT. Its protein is CAWSAGYNQPQHF.

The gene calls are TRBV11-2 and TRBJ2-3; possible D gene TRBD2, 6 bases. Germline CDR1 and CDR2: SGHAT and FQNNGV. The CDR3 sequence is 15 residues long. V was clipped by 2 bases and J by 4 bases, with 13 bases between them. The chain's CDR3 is CASSLKAGKADTQYF. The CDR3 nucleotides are TGTGCCAGCAGCTTAAAGGCGGGAAAAGCAGATACGCAGTATTTT.

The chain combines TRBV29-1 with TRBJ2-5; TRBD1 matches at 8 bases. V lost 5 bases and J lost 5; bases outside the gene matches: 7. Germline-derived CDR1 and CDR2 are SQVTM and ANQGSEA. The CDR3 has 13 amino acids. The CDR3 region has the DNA TGCAGCGTTAACAGGGGGATTGGGGAGACCCAGTACTTC. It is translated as CSVNRGIGETQYF.